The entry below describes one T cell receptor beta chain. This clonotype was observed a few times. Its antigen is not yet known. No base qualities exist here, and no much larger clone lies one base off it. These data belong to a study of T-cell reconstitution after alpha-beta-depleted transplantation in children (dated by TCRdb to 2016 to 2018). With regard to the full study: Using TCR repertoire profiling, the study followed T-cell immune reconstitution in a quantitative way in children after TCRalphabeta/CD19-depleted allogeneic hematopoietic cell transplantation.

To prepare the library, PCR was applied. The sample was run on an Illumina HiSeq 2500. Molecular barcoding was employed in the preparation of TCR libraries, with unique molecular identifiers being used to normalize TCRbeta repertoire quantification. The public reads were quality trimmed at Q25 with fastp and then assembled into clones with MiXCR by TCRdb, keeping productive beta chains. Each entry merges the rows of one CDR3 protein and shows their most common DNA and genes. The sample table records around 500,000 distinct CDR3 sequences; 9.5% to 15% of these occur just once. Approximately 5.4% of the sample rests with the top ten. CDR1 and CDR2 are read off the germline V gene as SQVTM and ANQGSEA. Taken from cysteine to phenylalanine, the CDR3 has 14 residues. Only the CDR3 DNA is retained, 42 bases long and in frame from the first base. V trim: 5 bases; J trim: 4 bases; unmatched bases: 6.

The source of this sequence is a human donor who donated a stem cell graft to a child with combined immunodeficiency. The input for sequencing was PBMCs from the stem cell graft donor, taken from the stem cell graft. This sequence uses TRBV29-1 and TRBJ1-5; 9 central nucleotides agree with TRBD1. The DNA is TGCAGCGTTAAAACAGGGGGCTGGAATCAGCCCCAGCATTTT. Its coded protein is CSVKTGGWNQPQHF.